Below, 21 T cell receptor beta chains from the same sample are listed, as sequenced in a study of blood T cell repertoires in COVID-19. Clones were sequenced by immunoSEQ multiplex PCR, and TCRdb holds only the in-frame ones, with some missing. Of a few hundred thousand clones detected, approximately 93% appear once; the ten largest clones hold over 0.7%. Sequenced input: PBMCs or T cells enriched from blood (not recorded which). These receptors were taken from a woman in her thirties or forties who had been exposed to COVID-19.

J is TRBJ1-4 and V is TRBV18; D is unclear. CDR1 and CDR2 from the germline V gene are KGHSH and LQKENI. The CDR3 spans 15 residues. The germline V and J ends were trimmed by 2 bases and 0 bases, with 7 bases remaining between them. The CDR3 nucleotides read TGTGCCAGCTCACCAAGCGGGGCAACTAATGAAAAACTGTTTTTT. Its protein product is CASSPSGATNEKLFF.

The chain employs TRBV19 and TRBJ1-4, with TRBD1 matching over 8 bases. Germline CDR1 reads LNHDA; CDR2 reads SQIVND (reference sequence). CDR3 length: 17 residues. The ends lost 0 bases at V and 8 bases at J; junction bases unmatched: 11. CDR3 amino acids: CASSIEPGRGRAEKLFF. In DNA form, the CDR3 reads TGTGCCAGTAGTATAGAACCGGGCAGGGGGCGAGCCGAAAAACTGTTTTTT.

J is TRBJ1-5 and V is TRBV7-8; no definite D call. Germline lookup yields CDR1 SGHVS and CDR2 FQNEAQ. Trimming shortened V by 5 bases and J by 3 bases, and 14 bases separated the two germline ends. The CDR3 extends over 15 amino acids. The CDR3: CASSPSEGDNQPQHF. Here the CDR3 DNA reads TGTGCCAGCAGCCCCTCCGAGGGAGACAATCAGCCCCAGCATTTT.

The rearrangement joins TRBV7-3 to TRBJ2-1; D remains unclear. The CDR3 runs to 14 residues. Trimming removed 2 bases from V and 2 bases from J, with 7 bases in between. Germline V gene lookup returns CDR1 SGHTA and CDR2 FQGTGA. DNA for the CDR3: TGTGCCAGCAGCTTATCCCCAACCTACAATGAGCAGTTCTTC. Encoded protein: CASSLSPTYNEQFF.

This chain links TRBV12-3 or TRBV12-4 with TRBJ1-5; D is uncertain. This CDR3 is 13 amino acids long. Between the trimmed V and J ends, which lost 0 bases and 7 bases, there was a span of 7 bases. The CDR3 reads CASSLALEQPQHF. The CDR3 DNA follows: TGTGCCAGCAGTTTAGCGCTTGAGCAGCCCCAGCATTTT.

This chain connects TRBV30 to TRBJ1-3; TRBD1 agrees at 8 bases. Germline trimming cut 5 bases from V and 4 bases from J; bases unmatched to any gene: 4. The CDR3 runs to 13 residues. CDR1 is GTSNPN and CDR2 is SVGIG in the germline V gene (reference sequence). As DNA, the CDR3 is TGTGCCTGGGGCAGGGGGCCCGGAAACACCATATATTTT. This translates into CAWGRGPGNTIYF.

DNA of the CDR3: TGTGCCAGCAGCCAAGTGGGGACTTTATCTTCCTACGAGCAGTACTTC. As protein: CASSQVGTLSSYEQYF. This chain uses TRBV4-2 with TRBJ2-7, with D possibly TRBD2 on 6 matching bases. The CDR3 is 16 amino acids. The V end lost 1 base, the J end lost 1 base, and 14 bases lay between the germline ends. Germline V gives CDR1 LGHNA, CDR2 YNFKEQ.

The genes are TRBV19 and TRBJ2-1, with 9 bases matching TRBD1. V dropped 5 bases and J dropped 4; count of bases not matched to a gene: 12. This CDR3 region has 17 residues. Germline V gives CDR1 LNHDA, CDR2 SQIVND (reference sequence). DNA for the CDR3: TGTGCCAGTAGTTCCCGGGACAGGGCTTTTCTTTACAATGAGCAGTTCTTC. Translating gives CASSSRDRAFLYNEQFF.

The CDR3 loop is CASSGTSGNGEQYF. In nucleotides, the CDR3 is TGTGCCAGCAGCGGTACTAGCGGGAACGGGGAGCAGTACTTC. J is TRBJ2-7 and V is TRBV9; the match to TRBD2 covers 10 bases. The V and J ends lost 3 bases and 7 bases, in that order; junction bases with no gene match: 7. CDR1 is SGDLS and CDR2 is YYNGEE in the germline V gene. The CDR3 totals 14 residues.

The J gene is TRBJ2-7, the V gene TRBV14; 7 bases are shared with TRBD2. The J segment lost 3 bases and the V segment lost 4 bases, leaving 6 bases of the junction unmatched. Germline V CDR1 and CDR2: SGHDN, FVKESK. This CDR3 is built from 14 residues. The chain's CDR3 is CASSPNRDYYEQYF. The CDR3, as DNA: TGTGCCAGCAGCCCAAACCGGGACTACTACGAGCAGTACTTC.

The chain uses TRBV4-1 and TRBJ1-2; D is possibly TRBD1 (6 bases). Germline V gene sequence: CDR1 MGHRA, CDR2 YSYEKL. The CDR3 length is 15 residues. The germline V and J ends were trimmed by 5 bases and 4 bases, with 17 bases remaining between them. CDR3 protein: CASSAQITGTYGYTF. CDR3 in DNA: TGCGCCAGCAGCGCTCAAATTACAGGGACCTATGGCTACACCTTC.

This clone was recorded a few times. This chain connects TRBV24-1 to TRBJ2-3; 15 bases line up with TRBD2. This CDR3 comprises 17 residues. Per germline, CDR1 KGHDR and CDR2 SFDVKD. Trimming took 4 bases from V and 6 from J; bases not matched to a gene: 7. Here the CDR3 DNA reads TGTGCCACCAGTGAACCCTCGGGGACTAGCGGGAGGGATACGCAGTATTTT. Translating it yields CATSEPSGTSGRDTQYF.

This chain uses TRBV29-1 with TRBJ1-2; 9 nucleotides agree with TRBD1. The CDR3 runs to 13 residues. The V gene's germline CDR1 is SQVTM and CDR2 ANQGSEA. V shed 4 bases and J 3 bases; nucleotides not matched to a gene: 3. CDR3 DNA sequence: TGCAGCGTTGGGACAGGGGTTGACTATGGCTACACCTTC. Protein: CSVGTGVDYGYTF.

V gene TRBV14 combines with J gene TRBJ1-2; no reliable D call. There are 13 residues in the CDR3. The germline CDR1 and CDR2 sequences are SGHDN and FVKESK. V was trimmed by 1 base and J by 2 bases, leaving 5 bases between them. This CDR3 reads CASSQVLNYGYTF. DNA of the CDR3: TGTGCCAGCAGCCAAGTCCTAAACTATGGCTACACCTTC.

The J gene is TRBJ2-7, the V gene TRBV3-1 (or the pseudogene TRBV3-2); TRBD1 might be the D (6 bases). Per germline, CDR1 LGHDT and CDR2 YNNKEL (reference sequence). With 6 bases removed from V and 8 bases from J, the gap between germline ends came to 17 bases. The CDR3 runs to 13 residues. This CDR3 reads CASSYKQGLQQYF. CDR3 DNA sequence: TGTGCCAGCAGTTACAAACAGGGCCTCCAGCAGTACTTC.

This clone was seen a single time. This chain connects TRBV2 to TRBJ1-5; the match to TRBD1 covers 7 bases. The trim removed 8 bases at V and 2 bases at J, leaving 9 bases unmatched. Per germline, CDR1 SNHLY and CDR2 FYNNEI. The CDR3 sequence is 15 residues long. The CDR3 DNA follows: TGTGCCAGCGGAAGACAGGGCGGCGGCAATCAGCCCCAGCATTTT. Translated: CASGRQGGGNQPQHF.

The CDR3: CASSLTGTGVLNEQFF. The CDR3 DNA follows: TGTGCCAGCAGCCTAACCGGGACAGGGGTTTTGAATGAGCAGTTCTTC. The chain joins TRBV9 to TRBJ2-1; TRBD1 agrees at 10 bases. Germline-derived CDR1 and CDR2 are SGDLS and YYNGEE. The J segment lost 7 bases and the V segment lost 4 bases, leaving 11 bases of the junction unmatched. The CDR3 sequence is 16 residues long.

The chain carries TRBV18 and TRBJ2-3, with 7 bases fitting TRBD2. Germline CDR1 reads KGHSH; CDR2 reads LQKENI. The CDR3 has 15 residues. V was pared by 1 base and J by 2 bases, with 3 bases of the junction left unmatched. The CDR3: CASSPLSGTTDTQYF. In nucleotides, the CDR3 is TGTGCCAGCTCACCACTCAGCGGGACCACAGATACGCAGTATTTT.

The chain recombines TRBV10-1 with TRBJ1-1; D not certain. Germline-derived CDR1 and CDR2 are WNHNN and SYGVQD (reference sequence). Trimming took off 3 bases at V and 1 base at J, with 9 bases between the two ends. The CDR3 is 14 amino acids. The CDR3 region has the DNA TGCGCCAGCAGTGAAGGAGTGGGGAACACTGAAGCTTTCTTT. This translates into CASSEGVGNTEAFF.

The V gene is TRBV18, the J gene TRBJ2-1; TRBD2 agrees at 7 bases. The CDR3 spans 18 residues. Germline values: CDR1 KGHSH, CDR2 LQKENI. V lost 3 bases and J lost 2; bases outside the gene matches: 13. CDR3 sequence: CASSPSRWEGRPYNEQFF. CDR3 coding DNA: TGTGCCAGCTCACCCTCTCGATGGGAGGGCCGCCCCTACAATGAGCAGTTCTTC.

This clone was seen more than once but under ten times. The junction does not match germline at one end; this may be a read error. V and J are TRBV12-3 or TRBV12-4 and TRBJ2-7; perhaps TRBD1 as D (6 bases). The CDR3 has 13 amino acids. The CDR3 protein is CASSFNAGAASNF. Here the CDR3 DNA reads TGTGCCAGCAGTTTTAATGCAGGGGCCGCCTCGAACTTC.